This entry describes one T cell receptor (beta chain). Profiled with immunoSEQ multiplex PCR; TCRdb holds only in-frame clones, not every one. The sample lists about 20,000 clones, 80% to 95% occurring once. This entry is derived from a study of untreated major depressive disorder. Sequencing was carried out using CD4+ T cells from PBMCs. This receptor was taken from a woman in her thirties or forties with major depressive disorder.

The CDR3 nucleotides read TGTGCCAGTAGCGGTGGAGCGGGGCGACATTCCTACAATGAGCAGTTCTTC. Translated: CASSGGAGRHSYNEQFF. The genes are TRBV19 and TRBJ2-1; 7 nucleotides align to TRBD2. Germline lookup yields CDR1 LNHDA and CDR2 SQIVND (reference sequence). This CDR3 is 17 amino acids long. The trim removed 6 bases at V and 1 base at J, leaving 12 bases unmatched.